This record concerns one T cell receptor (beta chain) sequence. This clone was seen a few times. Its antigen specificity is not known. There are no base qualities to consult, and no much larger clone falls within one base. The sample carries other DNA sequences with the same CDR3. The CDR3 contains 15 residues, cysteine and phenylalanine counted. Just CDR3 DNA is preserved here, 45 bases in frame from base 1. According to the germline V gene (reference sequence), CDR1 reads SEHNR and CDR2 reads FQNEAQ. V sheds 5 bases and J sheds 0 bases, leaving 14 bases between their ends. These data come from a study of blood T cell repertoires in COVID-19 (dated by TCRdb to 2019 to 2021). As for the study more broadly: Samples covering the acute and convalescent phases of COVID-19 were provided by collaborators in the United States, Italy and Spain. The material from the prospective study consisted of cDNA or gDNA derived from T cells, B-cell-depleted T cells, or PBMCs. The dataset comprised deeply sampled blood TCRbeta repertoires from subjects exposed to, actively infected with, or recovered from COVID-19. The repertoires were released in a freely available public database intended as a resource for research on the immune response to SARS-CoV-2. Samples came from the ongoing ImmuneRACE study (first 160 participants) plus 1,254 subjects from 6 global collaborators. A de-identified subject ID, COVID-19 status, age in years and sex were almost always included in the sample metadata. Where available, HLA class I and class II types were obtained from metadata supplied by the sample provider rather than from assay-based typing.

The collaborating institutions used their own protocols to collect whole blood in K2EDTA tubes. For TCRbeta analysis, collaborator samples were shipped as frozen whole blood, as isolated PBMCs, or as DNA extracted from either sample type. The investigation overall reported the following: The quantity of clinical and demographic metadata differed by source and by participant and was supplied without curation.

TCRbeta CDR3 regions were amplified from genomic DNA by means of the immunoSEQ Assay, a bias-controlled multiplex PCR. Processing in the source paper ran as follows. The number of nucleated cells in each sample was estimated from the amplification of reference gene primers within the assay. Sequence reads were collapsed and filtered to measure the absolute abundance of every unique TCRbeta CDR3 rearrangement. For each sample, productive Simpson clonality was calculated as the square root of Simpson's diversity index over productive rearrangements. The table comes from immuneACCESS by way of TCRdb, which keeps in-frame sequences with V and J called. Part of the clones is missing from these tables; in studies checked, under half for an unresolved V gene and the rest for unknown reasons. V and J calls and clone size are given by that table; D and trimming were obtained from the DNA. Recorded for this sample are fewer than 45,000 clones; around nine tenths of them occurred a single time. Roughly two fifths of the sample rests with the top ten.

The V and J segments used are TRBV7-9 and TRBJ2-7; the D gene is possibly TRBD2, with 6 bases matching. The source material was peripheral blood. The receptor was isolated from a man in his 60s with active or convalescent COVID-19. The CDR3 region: CASSGQRASSYEQYF. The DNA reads TGTGCCAGCAGCGGCCAGCGGGCGAGCTCCTACGAGCAGTACTTC.